This TCR beta chain comes out of a study of blood T cell repertoires in COVID-19. For the study at large: The samples span acute and convalescent COVID-19 from the United States, Italy and Spain. PBMCs, B-cell-depleted T cells, or T cells were the source of the cDNA or gDNA that made up the material.

This CDR3 is 12 amino acids long. Trimming removed 4 bases from V and 7 bases from J, with 13 bases in between. Germline V gene lookup returns CDR1 SQVTM and CDR2 ANQGSEA. Data came from immunoSEQ multiplex PCR; TCRdb stores just in-frame clones and leaves some out. The sample holds roughly 150,000 clones, approximately 83% seen once. The V gene is TRBV29-1, the J gene TRBJ2-5, with D possibly being TRBD2 (5 bases). This receptor was identified in a woman older than 75 with acute or convalescent COVID-19. Input material: peripheral blood. DNA for the CDR3: TGCAGCGTTGCCGAACTAGTAGGGACCCAGTACTTC. It is translated as CSVAELVGTQYF.